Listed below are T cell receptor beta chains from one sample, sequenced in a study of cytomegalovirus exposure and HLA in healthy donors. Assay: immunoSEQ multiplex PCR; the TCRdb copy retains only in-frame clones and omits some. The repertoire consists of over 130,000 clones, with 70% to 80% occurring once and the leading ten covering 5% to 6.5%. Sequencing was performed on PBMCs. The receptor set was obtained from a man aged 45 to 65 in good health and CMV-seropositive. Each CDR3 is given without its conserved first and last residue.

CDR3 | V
ASSRQGREGRYEQY | TRBV4-1
ASSEWAGQPQH | TRBV10-2
AWNLPGSNTEAF | TRBV30
ASSLHFGNEQF | TRBV28
ASGRASSTDTQY | TRBV2
ASSSSSGRATDTQY | TRBV28
ASSLYRGQETQY | TRBV11-2
ASSDSPGLGETQY | TRBV6-1
AWRRQGAWGTQY | TRBV30
ASSPSTSGRNNEQY | TRBV11-1
ASSSRPGRNTEAF | TRBV19
ASSHWRGPDGVGEQY | TRBV5-1
SSSLARQGRTYNSPLH | TRBV7-9
ASSLEEVEQF | TRBV7-9
ASSLTTGDGEQY | TRBV11-2
ASRLTLLSLYEQY | TRBV9
ASSPGFANEKLF | TRBV18
ASSPYGTANTEAF | TRBV9
ASSPTPGLAFYEQY | TRBV27
ASSYLRTGHSTDTQY | TRBV27
AWTSGTSTDTQY | TRBV30
SATPGGDQSEAF | TRBV29-1
ASSVEYRGSSYNEQF | TRBV7-6
AISPVLDTQY | TRBV10-3
SAKQGYEQY | TRBV20-1
ASSSSRIQY | TRBV28
ASSSHNEKLF | TRBV9
ASSESELQGLNEKLF | TRBV10-2
ASSPWDRGGNQPQH | TRBV7-8
ASSFGTGFGNTIY | TRBV5-6
ASSVVAGSTDTQY | TRBV9
SGGDTEAF | TRBV29-1
ASSPPSESEKLF | TRBV18
ALATRVGDSPLH | TRBV30
ASSANTGLISSYNEQF | TRBV9
AISPDRGKEKLF | TRBV10-3
ASSELSGANVLT | TRBV6-1
ASSLGPSQETQY | TRBV7-9
ASILQGNTEAF | TRBV19
ASSERDRKETQY | TRBV6-5
ASSVLTGYQETQY | TRBV9
ASSPPGRGSNEQF | TRBV19
ASSQEPSSYEQY | TRBV4-1
ASTQGTGTYYEQY | TRBV5-4
AWSHTGTWSSYEQY | TRBV30
AISEPEGLGDKTQY | TRBV10-3
ASSVQQGNWYEQF | TRBV5-1
ASAGETGQGRN | TRBV5-4
ASSYSRGQGGEQY | TRBV6-5
ASSSGTGINYGYT | TRBV5-6
ASSWQRLSEETQY | TRBV5-1
ASSSGTGPWGELF | TRBV27